The following is a TCR beta chain sequence with its context. Its antigen remains unidentified. The PCR employed 60 Vbeta primers together with 13 Jbeta primers. The table came from immunoSEQ multiplex PCR; TCRdb's copy has only in-frame clones and leaves some out. The sample includes about 99,000 clones, around 61% of them seen just once. Germline CDR1 is KGHSH and CDR2 is LQKENI. This CDR3 has 17 amino acids. The V and J ends lost 3 bases and 1 base, in that order; junction bases with no gene match: 3. This sample is part of a study of cytomegalovirus exposure and HLA in healthy donors. Study observations and caveats: TCR beta V segments were, for the most part, productive about 87% or about 30% of the time in an earlier analysis. Certain indistinguishable V segments, among them TRBV6-2 and TRBV6-3, were excluded.

Sequences were obtained from PBMCs. The TCR was taken from a woman aged 45-60 years in good health and CMV-seronegative. This chain links TRBV18 with TRBJ2-1; the match to TRBD2 covers 13 bases. CDR3 protein: CASSPKGLAGSYNEQFF. CDR3 nucleotides: TGTGCCAGCTCACCCAAGGGACTAGCGGGATCCTACAATGAGCAGTTCTTC.